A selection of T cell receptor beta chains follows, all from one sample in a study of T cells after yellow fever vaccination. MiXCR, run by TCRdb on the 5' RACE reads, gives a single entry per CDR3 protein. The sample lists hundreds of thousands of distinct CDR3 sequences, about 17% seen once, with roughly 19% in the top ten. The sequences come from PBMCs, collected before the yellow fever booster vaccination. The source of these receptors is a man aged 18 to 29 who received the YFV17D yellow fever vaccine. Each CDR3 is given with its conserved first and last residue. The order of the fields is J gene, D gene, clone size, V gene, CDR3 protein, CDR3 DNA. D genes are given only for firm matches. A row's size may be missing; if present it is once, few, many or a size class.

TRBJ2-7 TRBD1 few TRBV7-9 CASSSYRGRTPFYEQYF TGTGCCAGCAGCTCTTACAGGGGGCGAACCCCCTTCTACGAGCAGTACTTC
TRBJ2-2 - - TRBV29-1 CSVDPSGGLGPGELFF TGCAGCGTTGACCCTTCCGGGGGCCTCGGGCCCGGGGAGCTGTTTTTT
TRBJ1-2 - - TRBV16 CASSQYYYYGYTF TGTGCCAGCAGCCAATATTATTACTATGGCTACACCTTC
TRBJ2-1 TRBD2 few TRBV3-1 CASSPVLLLERGVNSYNEQFF TGTGCCAGCAGCCCCGTACTCTTGCTCGAGCGGGGGGTAAACTCCTACAATGAGCAGTTCTTC
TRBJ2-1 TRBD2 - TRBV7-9 CASSWEGLAVYNEQFF TGTGCCAGCAGCTGGGAGGGACTAGCGGTATACAATGAGCAGTTCTTC
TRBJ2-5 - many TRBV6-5 CARKKTAAETQYF TGTGCCAGAAAAAAGACAGCTGCGGAGACCCAGTACTTC
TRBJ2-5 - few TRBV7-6 CASSLVSEASETQYF TGTGCCAGCAGCTTAGTCTCCGAGGCTAGCGAGACCCAGTACTTC
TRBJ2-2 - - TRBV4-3 CASSQGGLPGELFF TGCGCCAGCAGCCAAGGCGGGTTACCTGGGGAGCTGTTTTTT
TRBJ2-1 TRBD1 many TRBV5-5 CASRTDRGAYNEQFF TGTGCCAGCAGGACTGACAGGGGTGCCTACAATGAGCAGTTCTTC
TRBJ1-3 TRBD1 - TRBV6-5 CASSYSGTGAGNTIYF TGTGCCAGCAGTTACTCGGGTACAGGGGCAGGAAACACCATATATTTT
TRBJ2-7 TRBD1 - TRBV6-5 CASSNPGQGSEQYF TGTGCCAGCAGTAACCCGGGACAGGGAAGCGAGCAGTACTTC
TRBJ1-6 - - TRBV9 CASSGSRTSGSPLHF TGTGCCAGCAGCGGGAGCCGAACCTCGGGGTCACCCCTCCACTTT
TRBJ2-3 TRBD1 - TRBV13 CASSLKWDSLNTQYF TGTGCCAGCAGTTTAAAGTGGGACAGCCTAAATACGCAGTATTTT
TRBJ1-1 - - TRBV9 CASSVDGQANIEAFF TGTGCCAGCAGCGTAGACGGGCAGGCCAATATCGAAGCTTTCTTT